The present T cell receptor beta chain was sequenced within a study of long-term antiretroviral therapy in people with HIV. Study summary: The oldest samples precede the 2015 immediate-ART recommendation by about a decade.

A word on this clone: Its matching antigen is unknown.

The study, taken as a whole, reports: Subsequent to ART, diversity was augmented yet persisted below that of transplant donor controls.

Samples were assayed with immunoSEQ v3.0 at survey level. TCRdb's copy holds only in-frame clones and misses some; the assay was immunoSEQ multiplex PCR. The sample consists of about 25,000 clones, around three quarters of them appearing once. Two or more post-ART PBMC samples, plus at least one pre-ART sample, were available for each donor. The study used samples holding about 1-10 million cryopreserved PBMC before DNA extraction. The input for sequencing was unsorted PBMCs, taken 2.1 years after starting antiretroviral therapy. This TCR was sampled from a man aged 25 to 40 with HIV.

In DNA, the CDR3 is TGTGCCAGCAGCTTTAGACTAGCGGGTCTCGAGTACTTC. Protein product: CASSFRLAGLEYF. The gene calls are TRBV13 and TRBJ2-7; TRBD2 matches 10 bases. V was pared by 3 bases and J by 11 bases, with 7 bases of the junction left unmatched. The CDR3 contains 13 residues. Germline loops: CDR1 PRHDT, CDR2 FYEKMQ (reference sequence). Variable domain in full (rest from reference TRBV13 and TRBJ2-7): AAGVIQSPRHLIKEKRETATLKCYPIPRHDTVYWYQQGPGQDPQFLISFYEKMQSDKGSIPDRFSAQQFSDYHSELNMSSLELGDSALYFCASSFRLAGLEYFGPGTRLTVT.